This T cell receptor (beta chain) was recovered during a study of shared clonotypes between healthy human individuals. Ten immunoSEQ deep assay plates held the unsorted PBMC DNA. In the original analysis: Junction-only sequences produced by ImmunoSEQ had no quality scores, so filtering differed. Assay used: immunoSEQ multiplex PCR; TCRdb lists only in-frame clones, some missing. Clonal size and the V and J genes are those of that table, whereas D and trimming came from the DNA. The data contain about 480,000 clones, more than 65% of them singletons. Researchers drew on about 90 million PBMCs for genomic DNA from unsorted samples. The V and J ends lost 3 bases and 2 bases respectively, with 11 bases between them. This CDR3 is 14 amino acids long. Germline lookup yields CDR1 SNHLY and CDR2 FYNNEI.

V gene TRBV2 combines with J gene TRBJ2-7; weak D call: TRBD1 (5 bases). This TCR was sampled from a woman in her 40s in good health. Some clones in this sample may be carry-over from other donors' samples. The sequencing sample was made of PBMCs. The CDR3 DNA reads TGTGCCAGCAGTGATCAAGGGGTCCCCTACGAGCAGTACTTC. This encodes CASSDQGVPYEQYF.